The clone carrying this TCR beta chain was seen only once. The data stem from a study of blood T cell repertoires in COVID-19. About the research overall: COVID-19 samples from acute and convalescent phases originated in the United States, Italy and Spain. From T cells, B-cell-depleted T cells, or PBMCs came the material, which was cDNA or gDNA.

In germline, CDR1 is MNHEY, CDR2 SVGAGI. This CDR3 region has 13 residues. V was pared by 7 bases and J by 5 bases, with 6 bases of the junction left unmatched. Methods used by the authors: Amplification of reference gene primers was used by the study to estimate nucleated cell counts. Some clones are missing from TCRdb's copy, which holds only in-frame ones; the method was immunoSEQ multiplex PCR. The D gene and trimming were derived from the DNA, and the V and J assignments and clone size from that table. The sample comprises some 82,000 clones, around 82% of which are singletons, and approximately 37% rests with the top ten.

The source material was peripheral blood. This clonotype was obtained from an elderly man with active or convalescent COVID-19. The V and J genes are TRBV6-5 and TRBJ2-7; 9 positions agree with TRBD1. The chain's CDR3 is CASKGTGFHEQYF. The CDR3 nucleotides read TGTGCCAGCAAAGGGACAGGGTTCCACGAGCAGTACTTC.